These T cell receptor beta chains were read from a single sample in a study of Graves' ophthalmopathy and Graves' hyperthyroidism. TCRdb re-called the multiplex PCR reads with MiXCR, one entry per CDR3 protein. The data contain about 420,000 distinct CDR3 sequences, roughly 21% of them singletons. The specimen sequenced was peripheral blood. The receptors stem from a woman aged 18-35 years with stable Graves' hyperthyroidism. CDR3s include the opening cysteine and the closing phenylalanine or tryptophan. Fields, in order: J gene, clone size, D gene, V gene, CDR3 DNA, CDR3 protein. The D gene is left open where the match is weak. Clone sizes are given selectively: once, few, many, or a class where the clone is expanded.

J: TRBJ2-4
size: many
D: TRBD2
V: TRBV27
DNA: TGTGCCAGCAGTCCCCGGACTAGCGGCTACAAAAACATTCAGTACTTC
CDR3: CASSPRTSGYKNIQYF

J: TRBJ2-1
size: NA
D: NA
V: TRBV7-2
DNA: TGTGCCAGCAGCCAGTTCCCGAGCTCCTACAATGAGCAGTTCTTC
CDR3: CASSQFPSSYNEQFF

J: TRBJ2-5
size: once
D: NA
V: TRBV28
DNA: TGTGCCAGCAGTTTAACGGGGGTAGGCCAAGAGACCCAGTACTTC
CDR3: CASSLTGVGQETQYF

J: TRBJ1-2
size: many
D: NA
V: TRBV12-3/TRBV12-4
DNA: TGTGCCAGCAGTTTCCGGGACAAGGGTGGCTACACCTTC
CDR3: CASSFRDKGGYTF

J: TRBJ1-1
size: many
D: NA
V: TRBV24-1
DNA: TGTGCCACCAGTGATCCGCACGATATGTCGAAGATGAGGCACGAAGCTTTCTTT
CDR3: CATSDPHDMSKMRHEAFF

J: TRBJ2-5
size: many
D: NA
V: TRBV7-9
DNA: TGTGCCAGCAGCCCCCGTGGGGAACTCCAAGAGACCCAGTACTTC
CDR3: CASSPRGELQETQYF

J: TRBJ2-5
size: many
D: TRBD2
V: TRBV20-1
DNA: TGCAGTGCTAGACGCCGGACTAGGTCCGGGACCCAGTACTTC
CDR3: CSARRRTRSGTQYF

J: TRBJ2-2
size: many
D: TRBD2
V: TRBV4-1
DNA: TGCGCCAGCAGCCACCTCCACGGGATGGCTAGCGGTAACACCGGGGAGCTGTTTTTT
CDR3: CASSHLHGMASGNTGELFF

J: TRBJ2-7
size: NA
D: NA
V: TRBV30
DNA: TGTGCCGGATCGTCAAACTACTACGAGCAGTACTTC
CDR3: CAGSSNYYEQYF

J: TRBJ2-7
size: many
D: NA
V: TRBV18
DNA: TGTGCCAGCTCACCGACCGGGACTGGAAGGGACGAGCAGTACTTC
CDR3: CASSPTGTGRDEQYF

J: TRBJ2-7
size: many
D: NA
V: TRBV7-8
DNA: TGTGCCAGCAGCCGGGACTTTTTTAGCTCCTACGAGCAGTACTTC
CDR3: CASSRDFFSSYEQYF

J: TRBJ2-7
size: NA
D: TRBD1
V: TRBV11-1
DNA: TGTGCCAGCAGCTCAACTGTGCCCGGGACAGGGGTGTACGAGCAGTACTTC
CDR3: CASSSTVPGTGVYEQYF

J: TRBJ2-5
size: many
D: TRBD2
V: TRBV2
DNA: TGTGCCAGCAGTTGGACTAGCGGATACCAAGAGACCCAGTACTTC
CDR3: CASSWTSGYQETQYF

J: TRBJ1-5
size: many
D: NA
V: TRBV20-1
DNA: TGCAGTGCTACTATAAATAGCAATCAGCCCCAGCATTTT
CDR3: CSATINSNQPQHF

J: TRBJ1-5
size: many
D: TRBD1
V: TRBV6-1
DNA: TGTGCCAGCAGCGACCGGACAGGGGGCAATCAGCCCCAGCATTTT
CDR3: CASSDRTGGNQPQHF

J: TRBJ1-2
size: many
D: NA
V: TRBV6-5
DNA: TGTGCCAGCAGTTACTCGAGTCTGGGGGCGGGTGGCTACACCTTC
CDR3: CASSYSSLGAGGYTF

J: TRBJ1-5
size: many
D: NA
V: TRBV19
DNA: TGTGCCAGTACGAGGGTCGAAAGCAATCAGCCCCAGCATTTT
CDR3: CASTRVESNQPQHF

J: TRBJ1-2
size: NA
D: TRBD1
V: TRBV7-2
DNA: TGTGCCAGCAGCTTAGGGCCGGACAGGGGATATGGCTACACCTTC
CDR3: CASSLGPDRGYGYTF

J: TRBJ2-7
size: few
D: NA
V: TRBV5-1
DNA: TGCGCCAGCAGCTTGGACCCAGGCAACTACGAGCAGTACTTC
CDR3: CASSLDPGNYEQYF

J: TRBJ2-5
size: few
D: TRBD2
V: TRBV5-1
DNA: TGCGCCAGCAGCTCAAACCTGCGGGAGTCCCGACAAGAGACCCAGTACTTC
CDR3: CASSSNLRESRQETQYF

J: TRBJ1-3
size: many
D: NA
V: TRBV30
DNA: TGTGCCTGGAGTGTGAGGCCAGGGAACGGAAACACCATATATTTT
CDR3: CAWSVRPGNGNTIYF

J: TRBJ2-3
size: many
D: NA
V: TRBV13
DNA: TGTGCCAGCAGCTTAGTAGTGACTAGAGAGGATACGCAGTATTTT
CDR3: CASSLVVTREDTQYF

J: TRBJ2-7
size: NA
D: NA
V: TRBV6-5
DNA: TGTGCCAGCAGTTTTATCGGGAGCGGCGATCAGTACTTC
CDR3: CASSFIGSGDQYF

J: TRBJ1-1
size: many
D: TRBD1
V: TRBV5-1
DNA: TGCGCCAGCAGCTTTCAGGGGGCCGGGAACACTGAAGCTTTCTTT
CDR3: CASSFQGAGNTEAFF

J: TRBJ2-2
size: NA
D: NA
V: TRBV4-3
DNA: TGCGCCAGCAGCCAAGATGACCCCCAATATCCCCCGGGCAGGGGAACCGGGGAGCTGTTTTTT
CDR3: CASSQDDPQYPPGRGTGELFF

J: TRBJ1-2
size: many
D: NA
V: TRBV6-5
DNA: TGTGCCAGCAGTACCCCGTTGGGCGGTCGGTATGGCTACACCTTC
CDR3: CASSTPLGGRYGYTF

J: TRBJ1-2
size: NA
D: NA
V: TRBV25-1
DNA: TGTGCCAGCAGTGAATATGTAGGGAACGGCTACACCTTC
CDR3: CASSEYVGNGYTF

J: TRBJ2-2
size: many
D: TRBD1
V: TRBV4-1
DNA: TGCGCCAGCAGCGATCGACAGGGGACGAAGGTTGCCGGGGAGCTGTTTTTT
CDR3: CASSDRQGTKVAGELFF

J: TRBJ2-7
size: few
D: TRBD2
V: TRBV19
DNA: TGTGCCAGTAGTATTAATATCCAGCGGGAGACCTACGAGCAGTACTTC
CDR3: CASSINIQRETYEQYF

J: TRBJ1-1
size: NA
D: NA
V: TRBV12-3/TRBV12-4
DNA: TGTGCCAGCAGATGGGGGGACGGGACTGAAGCTTTCTTT
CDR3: CASRWGDGTEAFF

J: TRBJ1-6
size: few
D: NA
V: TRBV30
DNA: TGTGCCGCCCAGGCGCGCTATAATTCACCCCTCCACTTT
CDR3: CAAQARYNSPLHF

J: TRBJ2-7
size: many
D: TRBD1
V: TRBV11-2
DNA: TGTGCCAGCAGCATGGACAGGGGGCCCGACGAGCAGTACTTC
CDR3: CASSMDRGPDEQYF

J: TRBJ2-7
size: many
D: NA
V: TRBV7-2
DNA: TGTGCCAGCAGCTTATTGGGCAGGGGCTACGAGCAGTACTTC
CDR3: CASSLLGRGYEQYF

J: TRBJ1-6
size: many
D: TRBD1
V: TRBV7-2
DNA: TGTGCCAGCAGCCGGGACAGTAATAATTCACCCCTCCACTTT
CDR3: CASSRDSNNSPLHF

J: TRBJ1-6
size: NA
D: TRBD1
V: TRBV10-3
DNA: TGTGCCATCAGTTTCAGAGGACAGGGCGGAAATTCACCCCTCCACTTT
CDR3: CAISFRGQGGNSPLHF

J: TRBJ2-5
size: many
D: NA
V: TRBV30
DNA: TGTGCCTGGAGTGTACGGGGGGCCAAAGAGACCCAGTACTTC
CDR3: CAWSVRGAKETQYF

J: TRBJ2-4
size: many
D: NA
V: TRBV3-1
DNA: TGTGCCAGCAGCCAAGGGGACGGCAAAAACATTCAGTACTTC
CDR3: CASSQGDGKNIQYF

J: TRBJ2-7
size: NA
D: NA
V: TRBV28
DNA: TGTGCCAGCAGTTCACCGGCGGACATAACCTTCTACGAGCAGTACTTC
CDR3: CASSSPADITFYEQYF

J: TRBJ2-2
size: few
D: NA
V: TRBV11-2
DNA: TGTGCCAGCAGCTTAGGCGGCGCGGTAGTTAGGCGGGATCTGTTTTTT
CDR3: CASSLGGAVVRRDLFF

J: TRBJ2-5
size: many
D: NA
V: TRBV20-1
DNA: TGCAGTGCTAGAGCTGACATTGGAGAGACCCAGTACTTC
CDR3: CSARADIGETQYF